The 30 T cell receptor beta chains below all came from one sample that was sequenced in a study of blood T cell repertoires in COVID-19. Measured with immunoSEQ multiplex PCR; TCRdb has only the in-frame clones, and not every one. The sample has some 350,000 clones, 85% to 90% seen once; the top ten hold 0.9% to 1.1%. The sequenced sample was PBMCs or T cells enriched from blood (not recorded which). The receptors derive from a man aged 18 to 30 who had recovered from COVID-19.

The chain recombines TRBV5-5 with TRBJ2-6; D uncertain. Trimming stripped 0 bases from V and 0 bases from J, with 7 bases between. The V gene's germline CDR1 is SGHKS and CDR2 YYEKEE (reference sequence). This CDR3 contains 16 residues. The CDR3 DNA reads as TGTGCCAGCAGCTTGGTAACCAGCTCTGGGGCCAACGTCCTGACTTTC. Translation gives CASSLVTSSGANVLTF.

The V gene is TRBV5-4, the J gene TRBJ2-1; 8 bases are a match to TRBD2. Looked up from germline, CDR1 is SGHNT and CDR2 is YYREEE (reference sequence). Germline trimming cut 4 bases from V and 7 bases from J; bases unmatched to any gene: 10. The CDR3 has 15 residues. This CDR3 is CASSPGGRRGNEQFF. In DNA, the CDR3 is TGTGCCAGCAGCCCGGGGGGGAGGCGGGGGAATGAGCAGTTCTTC.

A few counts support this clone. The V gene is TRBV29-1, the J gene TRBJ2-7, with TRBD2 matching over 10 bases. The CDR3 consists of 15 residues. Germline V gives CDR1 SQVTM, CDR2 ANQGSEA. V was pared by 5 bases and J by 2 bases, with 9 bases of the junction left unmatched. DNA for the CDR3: TGCAGCGTTTTCACTTTCGGACTAGCGGCCTACGAGCAGTACTTC. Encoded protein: CSVFTFGLAAYEQYF.

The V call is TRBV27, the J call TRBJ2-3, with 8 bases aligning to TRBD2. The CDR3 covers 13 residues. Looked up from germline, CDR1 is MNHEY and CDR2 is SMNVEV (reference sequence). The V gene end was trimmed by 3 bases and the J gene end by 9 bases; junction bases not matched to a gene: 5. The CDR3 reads CASSFLAGPTQYF. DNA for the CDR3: TGTGCCAGCAGTTTTTTAGCGGGACCAACGCAGTATTTT.

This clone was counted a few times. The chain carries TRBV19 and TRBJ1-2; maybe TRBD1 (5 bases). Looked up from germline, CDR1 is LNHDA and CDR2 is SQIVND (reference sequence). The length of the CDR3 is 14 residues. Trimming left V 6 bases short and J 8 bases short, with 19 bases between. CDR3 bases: TGTGCCAGTAGACCGGGACTCCCGAGGAGAGGCTACACCTTC. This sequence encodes CASRPGLPRRGYTF.

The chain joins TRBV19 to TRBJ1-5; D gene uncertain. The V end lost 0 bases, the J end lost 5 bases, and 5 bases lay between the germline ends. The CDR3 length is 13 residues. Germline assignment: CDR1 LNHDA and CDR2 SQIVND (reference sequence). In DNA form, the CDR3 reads TGTGCCAGTAGTATAGATGTATATCAGCCCCAGCATTTT. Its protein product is CASSIDVYQPQHF.

The CDR3 loop reads CASSPTGLVLTDTQYF. DNA of the CDR3: TGTGCCAGCAGCCCGACCGGACTAGTCTTGACAGATACGCAGTATTTT. The J gene is TRBJ2-3, the V gene TRBV7-9, with TRBD2 identical over 7 bases. The CDR3 is made up of 16 amino acids. Germline assignment: CDR1 SEHNR and CDR2 FQNEAQ (reference sequence). J gave up 3 bases and V 5 bases, and 11 bases lay outside the gene matches. Full variable domain (rest looked up from reference TRBV7-9 and TRBJ2-3): DTGVSQNPRHKITKRGQNVTFRCDPISEHNRLYWYRQTLGQGPEFLTYFQNEAQLEKSRLLSDRFSAERPKGSFSTLEIQRTEQGDSAMYLCASSPTGLVLTDTQYFGPGTRLTVL.

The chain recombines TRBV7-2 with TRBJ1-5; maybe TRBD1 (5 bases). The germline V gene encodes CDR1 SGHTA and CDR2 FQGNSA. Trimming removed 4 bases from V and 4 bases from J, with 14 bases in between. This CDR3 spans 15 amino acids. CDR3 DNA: TGTGCCAGCAGCTATGGCAGGGTGGGGAATCAGCCCCAGCATTTT. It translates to CASSYGRVGNQPQHF.

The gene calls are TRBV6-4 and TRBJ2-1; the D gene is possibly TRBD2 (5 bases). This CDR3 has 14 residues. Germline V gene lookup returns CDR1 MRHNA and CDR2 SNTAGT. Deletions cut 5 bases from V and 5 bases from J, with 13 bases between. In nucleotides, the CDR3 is TGTGCCAGCAGTCGGACTGCGTTAGACAATGAGCAGTTCTTC. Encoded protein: CASSRTALDNEQFF.

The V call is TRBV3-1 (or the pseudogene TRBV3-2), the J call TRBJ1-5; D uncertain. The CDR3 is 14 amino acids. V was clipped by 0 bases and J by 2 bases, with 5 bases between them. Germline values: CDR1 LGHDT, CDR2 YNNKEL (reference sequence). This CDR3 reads CASSQDLGNQPQHF. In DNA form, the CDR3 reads TGTGCCAGCAGCCAAGATCTAGGCAATCAGCCCCAGCATTTT.

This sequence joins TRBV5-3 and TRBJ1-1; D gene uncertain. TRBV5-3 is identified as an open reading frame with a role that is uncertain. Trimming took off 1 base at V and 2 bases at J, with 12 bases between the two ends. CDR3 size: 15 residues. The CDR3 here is CARSLSYSLNTEAFF. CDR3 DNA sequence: TGTGCCAGAAGCTTGTCGTACAGCCTAAACACTGAAGCTTTCTTT.

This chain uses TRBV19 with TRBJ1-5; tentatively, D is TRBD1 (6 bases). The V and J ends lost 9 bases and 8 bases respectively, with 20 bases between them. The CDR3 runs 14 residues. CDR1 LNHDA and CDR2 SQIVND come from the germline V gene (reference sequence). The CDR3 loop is CASQGLIVREPQHF. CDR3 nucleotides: TGTGCCAGCCAGGGGCTGATTGTTAGGGAGCCCCAGCATTTT.

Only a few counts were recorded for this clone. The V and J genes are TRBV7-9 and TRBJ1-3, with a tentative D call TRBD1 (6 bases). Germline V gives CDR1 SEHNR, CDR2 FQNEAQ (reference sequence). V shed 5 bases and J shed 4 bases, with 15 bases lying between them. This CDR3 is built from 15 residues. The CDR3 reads CASSQAGGRGNTIYF. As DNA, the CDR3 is TGTGCCAGCAGCCAAGCGGGGGGGCGCGGAAACACCATATATTTT.

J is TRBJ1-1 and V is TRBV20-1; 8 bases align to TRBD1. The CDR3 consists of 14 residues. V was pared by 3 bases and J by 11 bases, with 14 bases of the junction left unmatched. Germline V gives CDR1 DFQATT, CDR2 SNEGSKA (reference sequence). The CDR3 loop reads CSASPTEQGGSAFF. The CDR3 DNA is TGCAGTGCTAGTCCTACCGAACAGGGGGGAAGCGCTTTCTTT.

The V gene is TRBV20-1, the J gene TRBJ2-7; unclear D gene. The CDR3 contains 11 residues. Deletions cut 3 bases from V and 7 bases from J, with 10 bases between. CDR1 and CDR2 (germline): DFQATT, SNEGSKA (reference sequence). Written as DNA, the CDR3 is TGCAGTGCTAGCGACGTGCGGGAGCAGTACTTC. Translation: CSASDVREQYF.

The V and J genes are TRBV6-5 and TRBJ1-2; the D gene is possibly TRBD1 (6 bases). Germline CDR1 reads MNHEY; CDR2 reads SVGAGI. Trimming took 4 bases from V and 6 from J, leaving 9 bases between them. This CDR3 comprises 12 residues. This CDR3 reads CASSSGEHGYTF. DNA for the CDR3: TGTGCCAGCAGTTCAGGGGAGCATGGCTACACCTTC.

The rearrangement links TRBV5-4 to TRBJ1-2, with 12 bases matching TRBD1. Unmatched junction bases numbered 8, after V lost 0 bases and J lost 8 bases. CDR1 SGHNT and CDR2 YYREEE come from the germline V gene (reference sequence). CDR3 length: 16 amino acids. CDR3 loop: CASSLGVGTGGLGYTF. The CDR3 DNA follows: TGTGCCAGCAGCTTGGGAGTGGGGACAGGGGGCCTAGGCTACACCTTC.

The CDR3: CASSFWDRPNSPLHF. The CDR3 DNA reads TGTGCCAGCAGCTTTTGGGACAGACCTAATTCACCCCTCCACTTT. This chain connects TRBV7-9 to TRBJ1-6; 7 bases agree with TRBD1. The trim removed 3 bases at V and 6 bases at J, leaving 5 bases unmatched. Germline V lookup: CDR1 SEHNR, CDR2 FQNEAQ (reference sequence). This CDR3 is 15 amino acids long.

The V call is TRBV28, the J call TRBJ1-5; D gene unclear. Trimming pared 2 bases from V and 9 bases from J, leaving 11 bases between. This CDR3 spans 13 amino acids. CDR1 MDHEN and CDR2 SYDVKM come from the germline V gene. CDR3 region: CASSLQSAGPQHF. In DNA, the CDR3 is TGTGCCAGCAGTTTACAGTCCGCGGGGCCCCAGCATTTT.

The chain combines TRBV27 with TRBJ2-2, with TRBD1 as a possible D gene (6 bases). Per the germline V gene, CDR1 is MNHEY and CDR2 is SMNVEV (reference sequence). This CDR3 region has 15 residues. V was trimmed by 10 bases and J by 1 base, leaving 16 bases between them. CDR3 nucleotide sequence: TGTGCCACTAGGAAAAACAGGGAGAACACCGGGGAGCTGTTTTTT. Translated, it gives CATRKNRENTGELFF.

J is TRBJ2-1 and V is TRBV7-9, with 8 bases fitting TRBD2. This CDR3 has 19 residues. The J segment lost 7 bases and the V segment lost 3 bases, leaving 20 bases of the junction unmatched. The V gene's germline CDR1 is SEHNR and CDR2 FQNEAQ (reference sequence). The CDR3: CASSFPGIFSGTLGNEQFF. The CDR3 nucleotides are TGTGCCAGCAGCTTCCCCGGAATATTTAGCGGGACGCTTGGGAATGAGCAGTTCTTC.

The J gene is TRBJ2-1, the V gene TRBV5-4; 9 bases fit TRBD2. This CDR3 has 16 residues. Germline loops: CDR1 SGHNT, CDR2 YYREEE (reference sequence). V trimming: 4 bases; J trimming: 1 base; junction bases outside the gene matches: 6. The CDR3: CASSTSGQGSYNEQFF. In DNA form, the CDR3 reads TGTGCCAGCAGCACTAGCGGGCAGGGTTCCTACAATGAGCAGTTCTTC.

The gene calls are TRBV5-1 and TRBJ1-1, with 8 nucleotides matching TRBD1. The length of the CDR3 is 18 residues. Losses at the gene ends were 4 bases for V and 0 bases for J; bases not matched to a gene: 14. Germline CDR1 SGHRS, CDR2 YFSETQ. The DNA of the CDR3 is TGCGCCAGCAGCACCCAGGACAGGGTCAGGTCGGTGAACACTGAAGCTTTCTTT. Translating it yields CASSTQDRVRSVNTEAFF.

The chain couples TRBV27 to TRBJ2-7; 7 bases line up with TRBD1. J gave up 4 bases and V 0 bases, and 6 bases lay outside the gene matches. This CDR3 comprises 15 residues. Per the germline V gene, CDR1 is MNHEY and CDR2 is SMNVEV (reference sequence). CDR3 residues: CASSLSTGWGYEQYF. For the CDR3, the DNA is TGTGCCAGCAGTTTATCGACAGGGTGGGGATACGAGCAGTACTTC.

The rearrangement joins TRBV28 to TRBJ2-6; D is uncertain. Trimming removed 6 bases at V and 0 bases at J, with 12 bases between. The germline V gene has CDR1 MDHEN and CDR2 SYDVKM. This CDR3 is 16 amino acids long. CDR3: CASRRKLHSGANVLTF. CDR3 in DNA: TGTGCCAGCAGGCGGAAATTACACTCTGGGGCCAACGTCCTGACTTTC. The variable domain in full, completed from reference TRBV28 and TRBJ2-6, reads DVKVTQSSRYLVKRTGEKVFLECVQDMDHENMFWYRQDPGLGLRLIYFSYDVKMKEKGDIPEGYSVSREKKERFSLILESASTNQTSMYLCASRRKLHSGANVLTFGAGSRLTVL.

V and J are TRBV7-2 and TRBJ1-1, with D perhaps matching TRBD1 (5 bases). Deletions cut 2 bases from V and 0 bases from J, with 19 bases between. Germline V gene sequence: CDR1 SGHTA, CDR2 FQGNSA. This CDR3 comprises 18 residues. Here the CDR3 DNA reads TGTGCCAGCAGCTTAACCCCTCACCGTCAGACAGTGAACACTGAAGCTTTCTTT. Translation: CASSLTPHRQTVNTEAFF.

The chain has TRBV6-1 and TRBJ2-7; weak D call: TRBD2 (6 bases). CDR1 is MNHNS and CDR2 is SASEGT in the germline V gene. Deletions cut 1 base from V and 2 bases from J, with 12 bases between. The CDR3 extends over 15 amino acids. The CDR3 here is CASSEGGGGTYEQYF. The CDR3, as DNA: TGTGCCAGCAGTGAAGGGGGAGGAGGAACCTACGAGCAGTACTTC.

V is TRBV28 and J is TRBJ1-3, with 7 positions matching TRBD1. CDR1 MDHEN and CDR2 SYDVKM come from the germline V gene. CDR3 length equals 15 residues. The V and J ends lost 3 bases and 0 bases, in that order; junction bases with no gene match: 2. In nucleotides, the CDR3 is TGTGCCAGCAGTTTGCAGGGGGACTCTGGAAACACCATATATTTT. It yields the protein CASSLQGDSGNTIYF.

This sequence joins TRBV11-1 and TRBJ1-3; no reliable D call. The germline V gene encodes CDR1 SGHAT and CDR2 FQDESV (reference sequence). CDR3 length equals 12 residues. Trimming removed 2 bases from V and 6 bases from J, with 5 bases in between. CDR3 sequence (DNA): TGTGCCAGCAGCTTACCAGAAAACACCATATATTTT. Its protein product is CASSLPENTIYF.

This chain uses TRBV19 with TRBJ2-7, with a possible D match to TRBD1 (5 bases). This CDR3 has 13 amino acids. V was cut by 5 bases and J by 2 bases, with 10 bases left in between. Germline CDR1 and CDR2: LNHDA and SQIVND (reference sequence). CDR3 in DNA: TGTGCCAGTAGTCAGGGATTGGCCTACGAGCAGTACTTC. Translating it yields CASSQGLAYEQYF.